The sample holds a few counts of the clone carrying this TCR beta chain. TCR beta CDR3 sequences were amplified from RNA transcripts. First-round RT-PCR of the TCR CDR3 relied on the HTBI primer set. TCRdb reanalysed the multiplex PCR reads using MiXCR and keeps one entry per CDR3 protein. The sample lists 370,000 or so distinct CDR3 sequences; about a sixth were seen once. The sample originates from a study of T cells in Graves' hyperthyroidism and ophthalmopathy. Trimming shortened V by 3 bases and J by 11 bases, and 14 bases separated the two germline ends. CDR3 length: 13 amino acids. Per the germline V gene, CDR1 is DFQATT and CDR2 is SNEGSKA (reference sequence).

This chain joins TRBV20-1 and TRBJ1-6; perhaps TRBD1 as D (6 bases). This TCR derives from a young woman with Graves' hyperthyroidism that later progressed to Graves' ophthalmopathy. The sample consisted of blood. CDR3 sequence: CSARVAGEAPLHF. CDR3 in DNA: TGCAGTGCTAGGGTTGCAGGGGAGGCACCCCTCCACTTT.